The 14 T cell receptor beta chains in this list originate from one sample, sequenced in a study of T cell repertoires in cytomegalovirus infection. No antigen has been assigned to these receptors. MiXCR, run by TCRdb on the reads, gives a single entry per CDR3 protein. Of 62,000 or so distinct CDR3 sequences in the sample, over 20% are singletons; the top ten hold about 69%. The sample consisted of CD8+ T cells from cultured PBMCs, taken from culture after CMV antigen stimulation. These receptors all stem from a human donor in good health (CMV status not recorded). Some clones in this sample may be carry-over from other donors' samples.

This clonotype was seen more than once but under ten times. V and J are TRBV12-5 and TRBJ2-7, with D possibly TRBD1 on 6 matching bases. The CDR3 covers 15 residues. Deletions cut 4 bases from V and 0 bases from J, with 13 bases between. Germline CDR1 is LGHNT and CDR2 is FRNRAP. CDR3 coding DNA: TGTGCTAGTGGTTGGGGACAATTGAGCTCCTACGAGCAGTACTTC. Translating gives CASGWGQLSSYEQYF.

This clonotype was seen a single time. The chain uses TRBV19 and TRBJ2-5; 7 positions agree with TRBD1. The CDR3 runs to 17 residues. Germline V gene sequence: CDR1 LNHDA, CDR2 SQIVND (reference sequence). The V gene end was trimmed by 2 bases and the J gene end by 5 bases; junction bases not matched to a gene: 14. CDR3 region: CASSIIGASGGSETQYF. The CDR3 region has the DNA TGTGCCAGTAGTATAATCGGGGCTTCAGGGGGTTCGGAGACCCAGTACTTC.

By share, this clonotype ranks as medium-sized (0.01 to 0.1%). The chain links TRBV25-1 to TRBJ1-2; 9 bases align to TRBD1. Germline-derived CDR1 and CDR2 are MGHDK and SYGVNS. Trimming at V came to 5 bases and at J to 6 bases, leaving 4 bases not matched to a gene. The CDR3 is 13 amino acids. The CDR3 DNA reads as TGTGCCAGCAGTCTACAGGGGGCGCATGGCTACACCTTC. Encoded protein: CASSLQGAHGYTF.

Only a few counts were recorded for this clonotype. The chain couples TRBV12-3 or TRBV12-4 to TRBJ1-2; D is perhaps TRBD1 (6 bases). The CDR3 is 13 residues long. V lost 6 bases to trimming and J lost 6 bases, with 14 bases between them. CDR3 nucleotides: TGTGCCAGCAGCGTCCCCTCAGGGGATGGCTACACCTTC. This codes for CASSVPSGDGYTF.

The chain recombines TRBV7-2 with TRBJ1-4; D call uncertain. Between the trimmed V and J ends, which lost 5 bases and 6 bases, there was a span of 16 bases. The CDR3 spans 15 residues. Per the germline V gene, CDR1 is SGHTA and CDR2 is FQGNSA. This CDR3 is CASSQSRLYDEKLFF. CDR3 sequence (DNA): TGTGCCAGCAGCCAATCCCGACTATATGATGAAAAACTGTTTTTT.

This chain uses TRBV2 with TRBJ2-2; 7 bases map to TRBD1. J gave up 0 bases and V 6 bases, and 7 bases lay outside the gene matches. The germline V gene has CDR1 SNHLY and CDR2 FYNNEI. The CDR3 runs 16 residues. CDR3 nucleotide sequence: TGTGCCAGCAGAGCCCCGGGACAGACGAACACCGGGGAGCTGTTTTTT. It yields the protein CASRAPGQTNTGELFF. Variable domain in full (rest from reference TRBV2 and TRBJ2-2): EPEVTQTPSHQVTQMGQEVILRCVPISNHLYFYWYRQILGQKVEFLVSFYNNEISEKSEIFDDQFSVERPDGSNFTLKIRSTKLEDSAMYFCASRAPGQTNTGELFFGEGSRLTVL.

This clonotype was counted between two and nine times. Here the CDR3 DNA reads TGTGCCAGCAGCTTCGGCAGGGGGAGCTACGAGCAGTACTTC. Its protein is CASSFGRGSYEQYF. J is TRBJ2-7 and V is TRBV7-3, with TRBD1 matching over 7 bases. V trimming: 3 bases; J trimming: 3 bases; junction bases outside the gene matches: 5. CDR1 and CDR2 from the germline V gene are SGHTA and FQGTGA. This CDR3 has 14 residues. Full variable domain (missing parts from reference TRBV7-3 and TRBJ2-7): GAGVSQTPSNKVTEKGKYVELRCDPISGHTALYWYRQSLGQGPEFLIYFQGTGAADDSGLPNDRFFAVRPEGSVSTLKIQRTERGDSAVYLCASSFGRGSYEQYFGPGTRLTVT.

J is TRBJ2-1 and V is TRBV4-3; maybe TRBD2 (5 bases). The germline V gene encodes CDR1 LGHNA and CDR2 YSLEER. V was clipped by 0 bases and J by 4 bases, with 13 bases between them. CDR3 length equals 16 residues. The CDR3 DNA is TGCGCCAGCAGCCAAGATAGAGGGCCTCCATACAATGAGCAGTTCTTC. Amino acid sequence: CASSQDRGPPYNEQFF.

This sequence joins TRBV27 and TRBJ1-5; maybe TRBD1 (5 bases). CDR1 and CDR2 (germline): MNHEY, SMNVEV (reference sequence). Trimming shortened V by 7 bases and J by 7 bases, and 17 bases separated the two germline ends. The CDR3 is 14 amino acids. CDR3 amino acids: CASTTLSGGQPQHF. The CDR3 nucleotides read TGTGCCAGCACGACCCTGAGCGGGGGGCAGCCCCAGCATTTT.

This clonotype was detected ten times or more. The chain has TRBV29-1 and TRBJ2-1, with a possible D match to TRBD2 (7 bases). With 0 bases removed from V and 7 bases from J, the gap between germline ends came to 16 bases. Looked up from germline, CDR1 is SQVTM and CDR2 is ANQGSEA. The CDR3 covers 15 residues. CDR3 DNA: TGCAGCGTTGAAGAGGACGGGGGGCCGGGAAATGAGCAGTTCTTC. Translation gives CSVEEDGGPGNEQFF.

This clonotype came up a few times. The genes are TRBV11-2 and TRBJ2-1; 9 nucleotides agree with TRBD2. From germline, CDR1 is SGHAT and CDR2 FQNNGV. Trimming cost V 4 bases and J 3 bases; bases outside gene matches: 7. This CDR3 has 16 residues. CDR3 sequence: CASSSPLAGIYNEQFF. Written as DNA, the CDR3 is TGTGCCAGCAGCTCTCCCCTAGCGGGAATCTACAATGAGCAGTTCTTC.

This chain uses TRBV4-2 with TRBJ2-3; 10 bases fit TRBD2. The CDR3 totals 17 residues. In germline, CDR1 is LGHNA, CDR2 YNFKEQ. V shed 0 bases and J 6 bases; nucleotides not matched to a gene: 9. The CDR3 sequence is CASSQEGTSDLRDTQYF. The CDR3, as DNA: TGTGCCAGCAGCCAAGAAGGGACTAGCGACCTGAGGGATACGCAGTATTTT.

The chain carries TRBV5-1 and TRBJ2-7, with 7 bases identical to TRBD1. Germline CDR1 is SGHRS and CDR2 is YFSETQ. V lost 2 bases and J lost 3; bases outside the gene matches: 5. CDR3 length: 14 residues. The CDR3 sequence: CASSFRQGGYEQYF. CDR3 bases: TGCGCCAGCAGCTTTCGACAGGGCGGCTACGAGCAGTACTTC.

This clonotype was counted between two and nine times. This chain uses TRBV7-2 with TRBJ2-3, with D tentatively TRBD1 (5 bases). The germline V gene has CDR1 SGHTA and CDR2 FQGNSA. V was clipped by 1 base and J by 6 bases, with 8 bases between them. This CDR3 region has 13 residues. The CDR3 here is CASSLVGPDTQYF. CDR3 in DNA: TGTGCCAGCAGCTTAGTGGGGCCTGATACGCAGTATTTT.